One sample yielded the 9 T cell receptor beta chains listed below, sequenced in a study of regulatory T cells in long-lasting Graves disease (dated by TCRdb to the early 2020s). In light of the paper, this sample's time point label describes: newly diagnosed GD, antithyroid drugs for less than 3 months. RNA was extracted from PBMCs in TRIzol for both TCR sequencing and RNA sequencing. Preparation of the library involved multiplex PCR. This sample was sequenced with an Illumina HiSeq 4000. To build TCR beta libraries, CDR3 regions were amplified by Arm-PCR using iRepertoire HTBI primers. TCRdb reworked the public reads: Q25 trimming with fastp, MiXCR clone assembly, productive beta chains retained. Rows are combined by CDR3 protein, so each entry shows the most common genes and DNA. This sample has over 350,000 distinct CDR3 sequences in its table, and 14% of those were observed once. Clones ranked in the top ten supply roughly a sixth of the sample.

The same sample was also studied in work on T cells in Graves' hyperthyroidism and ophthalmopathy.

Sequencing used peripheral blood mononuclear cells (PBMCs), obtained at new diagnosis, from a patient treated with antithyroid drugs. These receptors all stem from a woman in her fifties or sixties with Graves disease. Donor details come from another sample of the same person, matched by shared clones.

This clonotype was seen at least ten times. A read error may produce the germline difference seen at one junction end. This chain's CDR3 is CASSLGAGFNYDYTF. DNA of the CDR3: TGTGCCAGCAGCTTAGGGGCAGGTTTCAACTATGACTACACCTTC. This chain connects TRBV11-2 to TRBJ1-2; D is unclear. Germline CDR1 and CDR2: SGHAT and FQNNGV. The CDR3 sequence is 15 residues long.

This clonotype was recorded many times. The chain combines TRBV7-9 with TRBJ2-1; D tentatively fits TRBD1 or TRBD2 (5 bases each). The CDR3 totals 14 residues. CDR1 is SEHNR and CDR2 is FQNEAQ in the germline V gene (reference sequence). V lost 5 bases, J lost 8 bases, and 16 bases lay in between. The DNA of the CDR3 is TGTGCCAGCAGCACCCTCGAGGGGCTAGATGAGCAGTTCTTC. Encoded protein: CASSTLEGLDEQFF.

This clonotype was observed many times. The CDR3 region has the DNA TGTGCCAGCAGTGGCGGAGGACAGGGGGCTGAGGAGCAGTACTTC. Encoded protein: CASSGGGQGAEEQYF. The V gene is TRBV6-1, the J gene TRBJ2-7, with 11 bases fitting TRBD1. With 4 bases clipped from V and 7 bases from J, the junction kept 9 bases outside the gene matches. CDR3 length: 15 residues. CDR1 and CDR2 (germline): MNHNS, SASEGT.

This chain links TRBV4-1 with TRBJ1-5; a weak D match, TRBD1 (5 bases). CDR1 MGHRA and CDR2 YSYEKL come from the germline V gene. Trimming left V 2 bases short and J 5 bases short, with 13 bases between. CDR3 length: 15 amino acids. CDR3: CASSQCVTVYQPQHF. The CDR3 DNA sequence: TGCGCCAGCAGCCAATGTGTGACAGTCTATCAGCCCCAGCATTTT.

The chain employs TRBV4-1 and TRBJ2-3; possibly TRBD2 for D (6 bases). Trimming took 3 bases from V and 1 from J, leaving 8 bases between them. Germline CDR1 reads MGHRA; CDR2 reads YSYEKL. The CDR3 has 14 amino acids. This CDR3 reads CASSHGSGTDTQYF. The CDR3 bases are TGCGCCAGCAGCCACGGGAGTGGCACAGATACGCAGTATTTT.

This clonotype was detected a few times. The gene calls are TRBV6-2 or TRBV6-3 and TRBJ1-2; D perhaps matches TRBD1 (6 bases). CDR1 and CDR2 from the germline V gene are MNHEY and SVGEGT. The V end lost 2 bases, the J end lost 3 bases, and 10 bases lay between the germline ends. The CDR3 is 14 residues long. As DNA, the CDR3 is TGTGCCAGCAGTTACAGGACAGACTACTATGGCTACACCTTC. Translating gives CASSYRTDYYGYTF.

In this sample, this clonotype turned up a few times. CDR3 nucleotide sequence: TGTGCCAGCAGCCAAGGGGCAACTAGCGGGAGTGTGGTAGATACGCAGTATTTT. Translated: CASSQGATSGSVVDTQYF. The chain uses TRBV3-1 and TRBJ2-3; 11 nucleotides agree with TRBD2. Germline V gives CDR1 LGHDT, CDR2 YNNKEL (reference sequence). This CDR3 is 18 amino acids long. The V gene end was trimmed by 1 base and the J gene end by 5 bases; junction bases not matched to a gene: 11.

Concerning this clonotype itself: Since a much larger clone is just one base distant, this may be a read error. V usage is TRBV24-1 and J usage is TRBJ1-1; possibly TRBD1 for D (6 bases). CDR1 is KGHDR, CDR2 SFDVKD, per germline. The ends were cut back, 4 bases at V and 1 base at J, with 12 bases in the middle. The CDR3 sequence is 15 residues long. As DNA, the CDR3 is TGTGCCACCAGTGAGGTGACAGGAGCGAACACTGAAGCTTTCTTT. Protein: CATSEVTGANTEAFF.

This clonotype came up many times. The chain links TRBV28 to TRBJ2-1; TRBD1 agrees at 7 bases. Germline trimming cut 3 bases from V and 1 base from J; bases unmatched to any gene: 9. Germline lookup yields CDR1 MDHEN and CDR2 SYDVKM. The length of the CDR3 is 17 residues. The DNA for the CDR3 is TGTGCCAGCAGTTTTGACAGGGTATTGGTATCCTACAATGAGCAGTTCTTC. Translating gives CASSFDRVLVSYNEQFF.